Here is one TCR beta chain with its context. This record comes from a study of shared clonotypes between healthy human individuals. The V gene's germline CDR1 is MGHRA and CDR2 YSYEKL. The V end lost 2 bases, the J end lost 7 bases, and 14 bases lay between the germline ends. The CDR3 extends over 15 amino acids. Assay used: immunoSEQ multiplex PCR; TCRdb lists only in-frame clones, some missing. This table has approximately 2.5 million clones, more than 80% appearing once. Sequenced material: naive CD4+ T cells sorted from blood. The subset was: CD45RA+ positively selected. The chain carries TRBV4-1 and TRBJ1-4, with D unclear. This TCR was recovered from a man aged 18 to 30 in good health. The DNA of the CDR3 is TGCGCCAGCAGCCAAACCAGGTCGTCGGGTGAAAAACTGTTTTTT. Its protein is CASSQTRSSGEKLFF.